The rows below give T cell receptor beta chains drawn from one sample of a study of T cells after yellow fever vaccination. TCRdb recomputed calls from the 5' RACE reads with MiXCR, one row per CDR3 protein. This sample carries fewer than 450,000 distinct CDR3 sequences, 3% to 4.5% of them seen once, and the ten largest clones take 20% to 25%. The input for sequencing was PBMCs, taken 5 days after the yellow fever booster vaccination. These receptors originate from a man between 18 and 29 years old who received the YFV17D yellow fever vaccine. Each CDR3 is given with its conserved first and last residue. Fields, in order: J gene, D gene, V gene, CDR3 protein. A D gene is named only where the DNA matches it firmly.

J gene: TRBJ2-3; D gene: TRBD2; V gene: TRBV20-1; CDR3 protein: CSATGRTSGYTDTQYF
J gene: TRBJ1-5; D gene: TRBD1; V gene: TRBV12-3/TRBV12-4; CDR3 protein: CASSPTGGSQPQHF
J gene: TRBJ2-1; D gene: -; V gene: TRBV20-1; CDR3 protein: CSAKDRGEIWNEQFF
J gene: TRBJ1-1; D gene: -; V gene: TRBV6-6; CDR3 protein: CASTRVNTEAFF
J gene: TRBJ1-1; D gene: -; V gene: TRBV7-2; CDR3 protein: CASSLVRTEAFF
J gene: TRBJ2-7; D gene: -; V gene: TRBV6-2/TRBV6-3; CDR3 protein: CASSSDRINYEQYF
J gene: TRBJ1-1; D gene: TRBD1; V gene: TRBV24-1; CDR3 protein: CATRDRDYTEAFF
J gene: TRBJ1-2; D gene: -; V gene: TRBV20-1; CDR3 protein: CSARENGGAGGYTF
J gene: TRBJ2-1; D gene: -; V gene: TRBV20-1; CDR3 protein: CSARAGSGGEQFF
J gene: TRBJ1-1; D gene: -; V gene: TRBV13; CDR3 protein: CASSPSIRTEAFF
J gene: TRBJ2-3; D gene: TRBD1; V gene: TRBV7-2; CDR3 protein: CASSLVRGTTDTQYF
J gene: TRBJ1-4; D gene: -; V gene: TRBV5-1; CDR3 protein: CASAVQATNEKLFF
J gene: TRBJ2-1; D gene: -; V gene: TRBV20-1; CDR3 protein: CSAKVAGPGPVDEQFF
J gene: TRBJ1-5; D gene: -; V gene: TRBV6-5; CDR3 protein: CASSQDQAADSNQPQHF
J gene: TRBJ2-5; D gene: TRBD2; V gene: TRBV29-1; CDR3 protein: CSVPGLAGGQETQYF
J gene: TRBJ1-2; D gene: TRBD1; V gene: TRBV7-8; CDR3 protein: CASSLQPGTGGGYTF
J gene: TRBJ1-3; D gene: -; V gene: TRBV7-2; CDR3 protein: CASSFNSGNTIYF
J gene: TRBJ2-7; D gene: -; V gene: TRBV2; CDR3 protein: CASSAIRDNSYEQYF
J gene: TRBJ2-4; D gene: TRBD2; V gene: TRBV5-6; CDR3 protein: CASSSTGGNIQYF
J gene: TRBJ1-4; D gene: -; V gene: TRBV7-9; CDR3 protein: CASSFGGEEKLFF
J gene: TRBJ1-1; D gene: -; V gene: TRBV5-1; CDR3 protein: CASSLISQGNTEAFF
J gene: TRBJ2-4; D gene: TRBD1; V gene: TRBV7-6; CDR3 protein: CASSSGYRGPKNIQYF
J gene: TRBJ2-1; D gene: TRBD2; V gene: TRBV10-3; CDR3 protein: CAISEVQRGNEQFF
J gene: TRBJ1-1; D gene: -; V gene: TRBV15; CDR3 protein: CATSRGTGRGENTEAFF